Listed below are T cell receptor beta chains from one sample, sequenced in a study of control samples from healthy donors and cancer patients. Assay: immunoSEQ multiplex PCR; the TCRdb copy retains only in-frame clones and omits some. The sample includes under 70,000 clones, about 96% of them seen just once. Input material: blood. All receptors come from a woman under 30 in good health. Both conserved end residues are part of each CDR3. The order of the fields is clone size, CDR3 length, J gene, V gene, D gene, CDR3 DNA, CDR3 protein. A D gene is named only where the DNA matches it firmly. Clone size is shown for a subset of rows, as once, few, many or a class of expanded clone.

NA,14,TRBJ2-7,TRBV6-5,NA,TGTGCCAGCACTCCACAGGGTTCCTTCTACGAGCAGTACTTC,CASTPQGSFYEQYF
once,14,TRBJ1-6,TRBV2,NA,TGTGCCAGCAGTGAGGGGCACTATAATTCACCCCTCCACTTT,CASSEGHYNSPLHF
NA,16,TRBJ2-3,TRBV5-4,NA,TGTGCCAGCAGCCCTCAAGGCGGGGGCCGCACAGATACGCAGTATTTT,CASSPQGGGRTDTQYF
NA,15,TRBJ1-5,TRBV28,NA,TGTGCCAGCCTTCGGGGGGCGGTAGGGAATCAGCCCCAGCATTTT,CASLRGAVGNQPQHF
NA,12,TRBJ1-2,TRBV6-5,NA,TGTGCCAGCAGCGTACAGGGTTATGGCTACACCTTC,CASSVQGYGYTF
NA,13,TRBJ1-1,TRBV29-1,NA,TGCAGCGCCCTGCCCGATGGGGACACTGAAGCTTTCTTT,CSALPDGDTEAFF
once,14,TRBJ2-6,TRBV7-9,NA,TGTGCCAGCAGTTTGGGTACTGGGGCCAACGTCCTGACTTTC,CASSLGTGANVLTF
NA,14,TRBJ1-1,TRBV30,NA,TGTGCCTGGAGGACTAGACAGAAGAACACTGAAGCTTTCTTT,CAWRTRQKNTEAFF
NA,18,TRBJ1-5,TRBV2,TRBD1,TGTGCCAGCGTTATGGGCTACGGACAGGGAAGTTGGAATCAGCCCCAGCATTTT,CASVMGYGQGSWNQPQHF
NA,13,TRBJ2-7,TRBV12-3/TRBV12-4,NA,TGTGCCAGCAGAACAGGGTCCTCCTACGAGCAGTACTTC,CASRTGSSYEQYF
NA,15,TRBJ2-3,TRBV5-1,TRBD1,TGCGCCAGCAGCTCCCCGGGACAGGCCACAGATACGCAGTATTTT,CASSSPGQATDTQYF
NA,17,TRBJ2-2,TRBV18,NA,TGTGCCAGCTCACCACCGACGGCAGGGGGGAAAGCCGGGGAGCTGTTTTTT,CASSPPTAGGKAGELFF
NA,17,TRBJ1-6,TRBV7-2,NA,TGTGCCAGCAGCTTCGATTCCCTACAGGGACATAATTCACCCCTCCACTTT,CASSFDSLQGHNSPLHF
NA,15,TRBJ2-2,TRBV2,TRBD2,TGTGCCAGCAGTGAAGTGGTAGCGGGGGCCGGGGAGCTGTTTTTT,CASSEVVAGAGELFF
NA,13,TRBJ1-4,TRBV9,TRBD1,TGTGCCAGCAGCTCAATACAGGGGGGAAAACTGTTTTTT,CASSSIQGGKLFF
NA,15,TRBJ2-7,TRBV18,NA,TGTGCCAGCTCACCGAGGGCAGGGATGAGCAACGAGCAGTACTTC,CASSPRAGMSNEQYF
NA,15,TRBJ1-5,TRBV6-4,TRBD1,TGTGCCAGAATCCACAGGGGACATAGCAATCAGCCCCAGCATTTT,CARIHRGHSNQPQHF
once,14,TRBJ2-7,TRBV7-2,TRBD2,TGTGCCAGCAGCTTACAGCGGGGGAAGTACGAGCAGTACTTC,CASSLQRGKYEQYF
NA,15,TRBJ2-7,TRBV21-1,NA,TGTGCCAGCAGCCCGGGCGGGCAGGGGGTTTACGAGCAGTACTTC,CASSPGGQGVYEQYF
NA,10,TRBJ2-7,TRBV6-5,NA,TGTGCCAGCAATGGGAACGAGCAGTACTTC,CASNGNEQYF
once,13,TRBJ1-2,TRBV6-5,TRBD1,TGTGCCAGCAGCCGGGACAGAAAGTATGGCTACACCTTC,CASSRDRKYGYTF
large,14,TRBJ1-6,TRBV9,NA,TGTGCCAGCAGCGGGACAGTGGGTGATTCACCCCTCCACTTT,CASSGTVGDSPLHF
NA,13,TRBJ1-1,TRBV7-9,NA,TGTGCCAGCAGCAACTTCCAGGGAGCGGAAGCTTTCTTT,CASSNFQGAEAFF
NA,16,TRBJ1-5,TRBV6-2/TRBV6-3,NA,TGTGCCAGCAGTTACTCGAATAGGGGGGCTAATCAGCCCCAGCATTTT,CASSYSNRGANQPQHF
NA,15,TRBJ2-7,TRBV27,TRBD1,TGTGCCAGCAGTTTTATTGACAGGGTCTCCTACGAGCAGTACTTC,CASSFIDRVSYEQYF
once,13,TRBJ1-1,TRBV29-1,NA,TGCAGCGTTACCGCGAGGGGCTCCACTGAAGCTTTCTTT,CSVTARGSTEAFF
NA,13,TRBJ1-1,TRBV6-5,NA,TGTGCCAGCAGTACGCAAATGAACACTGAAGCTTTCTTT,CASSTQMNTEAFF
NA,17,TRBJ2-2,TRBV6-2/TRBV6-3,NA,TGTGCCAGCAGCCCATGGGTTGGGGTTCCGAACACCGGGGAGCTGTTTTTT,CASSPWVGVPNTGELFF
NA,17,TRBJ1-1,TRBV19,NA,TGTGCCAGTAGTATAGATGGCAGCTCACAACTCAACACTGAAGCTTTCTTT,CASSIDGSSQLNTEAFF
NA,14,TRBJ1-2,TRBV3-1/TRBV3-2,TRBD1,TGTGCCAGCAGCCAACTGACAGGGGGTACTGGCTACACCTTC,CASSQLTGGTGYTF
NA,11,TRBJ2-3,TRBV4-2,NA,TGTGCCAGCAGCTTAGGGGATACGCAGTATTTT,CASSLGDTQYF
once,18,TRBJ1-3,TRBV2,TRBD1,TGTGCCAGCAGTGCTCATTTCTGGGACAGCAACTCTGGAAACACCATATATTTT,CASSAHFWDSNSGNTIYF